This note documents a single TCR beta chain sequence. As yet, its antigen is unknown. This entry belongs to a study of T cells in localized non-small cell lung cancer. Points from the study as a whole: The appearance of a median approximately 57 of the top 100 tumor clones was seen in adjacent lung.

Clones were sequenced by immunoSEQ multiplex PCR, and TCRdb holds only the in-frame ones, with some missing. The profile shows about 78,000 clones, about 83% of them singletons. CDR1 is LNHNV, CDR2 YYDKDF, per germline (reference sequence). The germline V and J ends were trimmed by 4 bases and 2 bases, with 14 bases remaining between them. CDR3 length equals 15 residues. The sequence came from a man between 35 and 75 years old with stage I lung adenocarcinoma. This chain uses TRBV15 with TRBJ1-2; D might be TRBD1 (6 bases). The sequences come from peripheral blood, collected before any cancer treatment. This CDR3 reads CATSMPLQGNYGYTF. DNA for the CDR3: TGTGCCACCAGCATGCCGTTACAGGGAAACTATGGCTACACCTTC.